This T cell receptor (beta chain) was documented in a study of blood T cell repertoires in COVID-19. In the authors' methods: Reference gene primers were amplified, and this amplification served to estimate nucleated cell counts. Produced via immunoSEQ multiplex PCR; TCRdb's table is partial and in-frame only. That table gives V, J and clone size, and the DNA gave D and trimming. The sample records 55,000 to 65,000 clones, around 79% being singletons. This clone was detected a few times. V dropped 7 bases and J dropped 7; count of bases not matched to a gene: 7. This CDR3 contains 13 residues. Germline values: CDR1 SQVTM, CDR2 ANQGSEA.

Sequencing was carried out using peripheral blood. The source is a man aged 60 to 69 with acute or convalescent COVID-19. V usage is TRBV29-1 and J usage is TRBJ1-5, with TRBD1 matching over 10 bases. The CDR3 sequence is CSAKGTGDQPQHF. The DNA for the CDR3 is TGCAGCGCCAAGGGGACAGGGGACCAGCCCCAGCATTTT.